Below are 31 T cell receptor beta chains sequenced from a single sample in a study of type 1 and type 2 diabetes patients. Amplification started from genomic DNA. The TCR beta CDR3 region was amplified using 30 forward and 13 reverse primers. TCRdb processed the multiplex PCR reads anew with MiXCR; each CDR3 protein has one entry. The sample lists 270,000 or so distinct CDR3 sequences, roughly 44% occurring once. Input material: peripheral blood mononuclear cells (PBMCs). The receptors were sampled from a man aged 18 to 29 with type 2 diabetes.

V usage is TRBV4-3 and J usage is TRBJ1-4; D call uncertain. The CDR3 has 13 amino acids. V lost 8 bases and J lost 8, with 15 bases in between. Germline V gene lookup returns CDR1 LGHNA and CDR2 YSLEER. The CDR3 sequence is CASRDLTGEKLFF. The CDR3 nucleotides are TGCGCCAGCCGGGATTTAACGGGGGAAAAACTGTTTTTT.

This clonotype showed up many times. The CDR3 is CASSYPKEVSGANVLTF. In nucleotides, the CDR3 is TGTGCCAGCAGTTACCCGAAAGAGGTCTCTGGGGCCAACGTCCTGACTTTC. The J gene is TRBJ2-6, the V gene TRBV6-6; D gene uncertain. With 2 bases removed from V and 0 bases from J, the gap between germline ends came to 11 bases. CDR3 size: 17 residues. Germline V lookup: CDR1 MNHNY, CDR2 SVGAGI (reference sequence).

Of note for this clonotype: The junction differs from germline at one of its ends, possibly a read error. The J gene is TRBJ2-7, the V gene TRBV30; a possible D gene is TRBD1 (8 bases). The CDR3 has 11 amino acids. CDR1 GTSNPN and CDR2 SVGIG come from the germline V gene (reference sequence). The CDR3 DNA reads TGTGCCTGGAGTACAGGGGGGGACAACAGGTTC. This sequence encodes CAWSTGGDNRF. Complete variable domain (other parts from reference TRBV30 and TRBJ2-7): SQTIHQWPATLVQPVGSPLSLECTVEGTSNPNLYWYRQAAGRGLQLLFYSVGIGQISSEVPQNLSASRPQDRQFILSSKKLLLSDSGFYLCAWSTGGDNRFGPGTRLTVT.

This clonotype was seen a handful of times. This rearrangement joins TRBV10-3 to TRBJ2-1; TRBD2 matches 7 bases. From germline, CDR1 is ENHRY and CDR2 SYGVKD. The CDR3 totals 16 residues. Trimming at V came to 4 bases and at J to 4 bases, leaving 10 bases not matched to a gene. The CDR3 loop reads CAISAAAGRLYNEQFF. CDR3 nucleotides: TGTGCCATCAGTGCTGCAGCGGGGCGACTATACAATGAGCAGTTCTTC.

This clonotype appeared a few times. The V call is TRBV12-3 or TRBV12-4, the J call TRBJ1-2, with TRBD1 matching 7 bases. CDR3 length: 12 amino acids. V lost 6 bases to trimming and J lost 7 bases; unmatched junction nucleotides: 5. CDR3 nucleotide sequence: TGTGCCAGCAGCCATGGGGACAGTGGCTACACCTTC. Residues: CASSHGDSGYTF.

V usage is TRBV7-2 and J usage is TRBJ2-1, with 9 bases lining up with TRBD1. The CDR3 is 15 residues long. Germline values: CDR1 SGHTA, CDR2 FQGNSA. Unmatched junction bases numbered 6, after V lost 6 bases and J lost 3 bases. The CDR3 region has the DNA TGTGCCAGCAGTTTTGGGACAGGGAACTACAATGAGCAGTTCTTC. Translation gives CASSFGTGNYNEQFF. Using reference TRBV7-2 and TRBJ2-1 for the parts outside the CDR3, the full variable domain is GAGVSQSPSNKVTEKGKDVELRCDPISGHTALYWYRQSLGQGLEFLIYFQGNSAPDKSGLPSDRFSAERTGGSVSTLTIQRTQQEDSAVYLCASSFGTGNYNEQFFGPGTRLTVL.

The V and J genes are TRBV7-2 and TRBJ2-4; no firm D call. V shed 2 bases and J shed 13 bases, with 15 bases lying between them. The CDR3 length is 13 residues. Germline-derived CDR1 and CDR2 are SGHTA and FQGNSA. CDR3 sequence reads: CASSLQPKDRQYF. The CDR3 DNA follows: TGTGCCAGCAGCTTACAGCCGAAGGACCGGCAGTACTTC. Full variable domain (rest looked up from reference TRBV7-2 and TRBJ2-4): GAGVSQSPSNKVTEKGKDVELRCDPISGHTALYWYRQSLGQGLEFLIYFQGNSAPDKSGLPSDRFSAERTGGSVSTLTIQRTQQEDSAVYLCASSLQPKDRQYFGAGTRLSVL.

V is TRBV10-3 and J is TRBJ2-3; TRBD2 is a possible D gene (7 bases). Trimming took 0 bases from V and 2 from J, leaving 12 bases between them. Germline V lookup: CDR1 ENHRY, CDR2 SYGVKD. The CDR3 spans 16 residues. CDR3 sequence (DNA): TGTGCCATCAGTGAGTCGGGGGGGGGGGCCACAGATACGCAGTATTTT. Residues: CAISESGGGATDTQYF.

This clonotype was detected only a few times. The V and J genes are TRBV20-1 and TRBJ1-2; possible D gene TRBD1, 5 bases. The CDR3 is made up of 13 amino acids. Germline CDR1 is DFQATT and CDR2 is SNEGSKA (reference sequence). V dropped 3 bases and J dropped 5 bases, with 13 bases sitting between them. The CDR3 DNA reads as TGCAGTGCTAGTGTCGCAGGGAAATATGGCTACACCTTC. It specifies CSASVAGKYGYTF.

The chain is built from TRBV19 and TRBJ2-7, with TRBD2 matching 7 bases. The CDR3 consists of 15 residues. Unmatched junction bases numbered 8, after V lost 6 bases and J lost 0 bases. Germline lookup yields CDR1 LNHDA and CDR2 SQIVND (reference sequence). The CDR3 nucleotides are TGTGCCAGTAGCGGCACTCCTAGCGGCTCCTACGAGCAGTACTTC. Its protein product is CASSGTPSGSYEQYF.

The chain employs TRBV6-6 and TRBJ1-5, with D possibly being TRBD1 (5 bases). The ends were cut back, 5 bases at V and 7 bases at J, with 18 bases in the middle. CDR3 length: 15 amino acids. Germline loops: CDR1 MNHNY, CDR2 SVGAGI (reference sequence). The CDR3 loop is CASSLHPRGEQPQHF. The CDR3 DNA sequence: TGTGCCAGCAGTCTTCATCCTAGGGGTGAGCAGCCCCAGCATTTT.

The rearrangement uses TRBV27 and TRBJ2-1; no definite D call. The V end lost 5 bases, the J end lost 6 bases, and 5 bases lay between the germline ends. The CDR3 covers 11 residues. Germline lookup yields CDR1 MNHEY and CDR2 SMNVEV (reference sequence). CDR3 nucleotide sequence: TGTGCCAGCAGTGAGCTCAATGAGCAGTTCTTC. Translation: CASSELNEQFF.

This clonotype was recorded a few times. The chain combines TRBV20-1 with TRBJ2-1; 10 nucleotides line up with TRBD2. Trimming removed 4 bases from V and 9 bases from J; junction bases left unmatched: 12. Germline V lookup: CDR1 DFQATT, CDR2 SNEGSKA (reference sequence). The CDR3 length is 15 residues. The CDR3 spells CSAIRPSGSIGEQFF. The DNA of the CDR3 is TGCAGTGCTATCAGACCTAGCGGGAGTATTGGTGAGCAGTTCTTC.

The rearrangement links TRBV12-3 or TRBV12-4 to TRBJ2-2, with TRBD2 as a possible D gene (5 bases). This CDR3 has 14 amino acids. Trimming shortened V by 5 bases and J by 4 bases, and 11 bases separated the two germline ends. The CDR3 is CASSGLRGTGELFF. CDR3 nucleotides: TGTGCCAGCAGTGGTCTACGGGGCACCGGGGAGCTGTTTTTT.

CDR3 protein: CAEFRGYLNTEAFF. The CDR3 DNA sequence: TGCGCCGAATTTCGGGGTTACTTGAACACTGAAGCTTTCTTT. V is TRBV5-1 and J is TRBJ1-1; no reliable D call. The V end was cut by 10 bases, the J end by 0 bases, with 16 bases between. Germline V gene lookup returns CDR1 SGHRS and CDR2 YFSETQ. CDR3 length equals 14 residues.

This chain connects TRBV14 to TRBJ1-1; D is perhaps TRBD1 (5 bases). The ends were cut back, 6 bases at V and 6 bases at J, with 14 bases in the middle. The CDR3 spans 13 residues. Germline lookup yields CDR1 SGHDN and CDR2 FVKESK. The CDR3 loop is CASRARRDAEAFF. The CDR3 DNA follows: TGTGCCAGCAGGGCCCGGAGGGACGCTGAAGCTTTCTTT. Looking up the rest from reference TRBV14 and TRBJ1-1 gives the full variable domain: EAGVTQFPSHSVIEKGQTVTLRCDPISGHDNLYWYRRVMGKEIKFLLHFVKESKQDESGMPNNRFLAERTGGTYSTLKVQPAELEDSGVYFCASRARRDAEAFFGQGTRLTVV.

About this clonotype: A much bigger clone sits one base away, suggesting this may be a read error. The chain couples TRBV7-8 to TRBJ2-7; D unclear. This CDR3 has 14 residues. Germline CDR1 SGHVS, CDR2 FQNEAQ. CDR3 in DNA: TGTGCCAGCAGTAGTGGGCCAGTTACCTACGAGCGGTACTTC. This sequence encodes CASSSGPVTYERYF.

The CDR3 DNA is TGTGCCAGCAGCTTGGGAGGACGGCACTATAATTCACCCCTCCACTTT. It encodes CASSLGGRHYNSPLHF. This chain uses TRBV5-4 with TRBJ1-6; D is ambiguous. This CDR3 is built from 16 residues. Between the trimmed V and J ends, which lost 0 bases and 3 bases, there was a span of 10 bases. Germline V lookup: CDR1 SGHNT, CDR2 YYREEE (reference sequence).

CDR3 amino acids: CASTTTGDEDTQYF. The CDR3 bases are TGTGCCAGTACCACTACAGGGGATGAGGATACGCAGTATTTT. V gene TRBV12-3 or TRBV12-4 combines with J gene TRBJ2-3, with 7 bases fitting TRBD1. Trimming at V came to 9 bases and at J to 6 bases, leaving 12 bases not matched to a gene. The CDR3 covers 14 residues.

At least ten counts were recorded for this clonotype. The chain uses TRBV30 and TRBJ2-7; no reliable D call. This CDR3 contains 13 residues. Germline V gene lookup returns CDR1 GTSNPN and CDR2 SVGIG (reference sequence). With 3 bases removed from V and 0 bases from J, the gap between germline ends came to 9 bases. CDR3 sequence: CAWRKTYSYEQYF. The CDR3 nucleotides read TGTGCCTGGAGAAAGACCTACTCCTACGAGCAGTACTTC.

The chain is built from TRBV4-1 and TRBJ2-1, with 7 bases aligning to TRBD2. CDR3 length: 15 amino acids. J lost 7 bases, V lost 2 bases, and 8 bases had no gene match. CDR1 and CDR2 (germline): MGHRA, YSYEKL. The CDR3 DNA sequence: TGCGCCAGCAGCCAAATCTCCGCGGGAGTTAATGAGCAGTTCTTC. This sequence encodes CASSQISAGVNEQFF.

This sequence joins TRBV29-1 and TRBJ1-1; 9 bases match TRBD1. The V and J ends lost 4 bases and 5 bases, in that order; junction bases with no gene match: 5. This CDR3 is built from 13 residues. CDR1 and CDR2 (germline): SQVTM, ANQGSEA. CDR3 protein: CSVAGQGRTEAFF. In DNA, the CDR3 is TGCAGCGTTGCCGGACAGGGGAGAACTGAAGCTTTCTTT.

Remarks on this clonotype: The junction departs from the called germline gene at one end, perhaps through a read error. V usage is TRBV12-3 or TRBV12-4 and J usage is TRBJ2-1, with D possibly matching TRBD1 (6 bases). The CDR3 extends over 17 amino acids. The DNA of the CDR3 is TGTGCCAGCAGTTTGATCCCAACTGGGGGCTACTACAATAAGCAGTTCTTC. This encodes CASSLIPTGGYYNKQFF.

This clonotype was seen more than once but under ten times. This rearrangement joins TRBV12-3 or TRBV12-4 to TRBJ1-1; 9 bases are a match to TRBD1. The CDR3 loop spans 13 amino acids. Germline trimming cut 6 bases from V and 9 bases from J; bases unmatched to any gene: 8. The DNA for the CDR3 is TGTGCCAGCAGCGTGGGGACAGGGTTGAAAGCTTTCTTT. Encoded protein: CASSVGTGLKAFF.

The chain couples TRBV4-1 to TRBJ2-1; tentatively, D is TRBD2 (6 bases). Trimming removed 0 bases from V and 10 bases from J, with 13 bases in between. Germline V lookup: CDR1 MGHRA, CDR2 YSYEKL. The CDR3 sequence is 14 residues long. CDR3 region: CASSQEGALAEQFF. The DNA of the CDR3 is TGCGCCAGCAGCCAAGAAGGGGCTCTAGCGGAGCAGTTCTTC.

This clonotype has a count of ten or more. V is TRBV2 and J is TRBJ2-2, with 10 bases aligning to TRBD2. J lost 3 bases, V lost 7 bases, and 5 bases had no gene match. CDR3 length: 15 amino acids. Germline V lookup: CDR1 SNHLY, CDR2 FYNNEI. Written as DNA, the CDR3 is TGTGCCAGCACCGGTAGCGGGGGGTACACCGGGGAGCTGTTTTTT. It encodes CASTGSGGYTGELFF. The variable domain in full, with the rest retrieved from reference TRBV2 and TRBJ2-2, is EPEVTQTPSHQVTQMGQEVILRCVPISNHLYFYWYRQILGQKVEFLVSFYNNEISEKSEIFDDQFSVERPDGSNFTLKIRSTKLEDSAMYFCASTGSGGYTGELFFGEGSRLTVL.

The CDR3 protein is CASSPGTGVLYGYTF. The CDR3 nucleotides read TGTGCCAGCAGCCCTGGGACAGGGGTACTCTATGGCTACACCTTC. J is TRBJ1-2 and V is TRBV14, with TRBD1 matching over 10 bases. Germline CDR1 and CDR2: SGHDN and FVKESK. The CDR3 loop spans 15 amino acids. J gave up 4 bases and V 4 bases, and 6 bases lay outside the gene matches. Complete variable domain (other parts from reference TRBV14 and TRBJ1-2): EAGVTQFPSHSVIEKGQTVTLRCDPISGHDNLYWYRRVMGKEIKFLLHFVKESKQDESGMPNNRFLAERTGGTYSTLKVQPAELEDSGVYFCASSPGTGVLYGYTFGSGTRLTVV.

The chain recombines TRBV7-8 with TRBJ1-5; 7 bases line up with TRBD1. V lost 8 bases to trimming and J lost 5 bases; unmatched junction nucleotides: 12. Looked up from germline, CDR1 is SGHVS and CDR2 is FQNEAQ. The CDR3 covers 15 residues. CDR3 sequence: CASGTRQGLDQPQHF. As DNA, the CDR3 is TGTGCCAGCGGCACCCGACAGGGTCTTGATCAGCCCCAGCATTTT.

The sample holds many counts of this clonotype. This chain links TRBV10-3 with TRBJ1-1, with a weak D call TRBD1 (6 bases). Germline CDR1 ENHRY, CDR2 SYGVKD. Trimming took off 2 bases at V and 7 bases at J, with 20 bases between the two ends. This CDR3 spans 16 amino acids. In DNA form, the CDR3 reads TGTGCCATCAGTGAGAAGAGGGACACCCTTCGGAGTGAAGCTTTCTTT. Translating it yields CAISEKRDTLRSEAFF.

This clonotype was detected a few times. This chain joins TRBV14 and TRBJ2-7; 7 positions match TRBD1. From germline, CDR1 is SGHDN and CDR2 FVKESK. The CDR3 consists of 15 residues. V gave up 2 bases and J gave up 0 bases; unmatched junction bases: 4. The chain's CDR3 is CASSQSRGSSYEQYF. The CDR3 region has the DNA TGTGCCAGCAGCCAAAGCAGGGGGAGCTCCTACGAGCAGTACTTC. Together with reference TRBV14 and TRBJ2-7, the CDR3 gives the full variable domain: EAGVTQFPSHSVIEKGQTVTLRCDPISGHDNLYWYRRVMGKEIKFLLHFVKESKQDESGMPNNRFLAERTGGTYSTLKVQPAELEDSGVYFCASSQSRGSSYEQYFGPGTRLTVT.

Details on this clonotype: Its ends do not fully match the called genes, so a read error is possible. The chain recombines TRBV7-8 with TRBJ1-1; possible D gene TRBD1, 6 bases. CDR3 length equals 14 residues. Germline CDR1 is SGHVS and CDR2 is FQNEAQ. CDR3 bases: TGTGCCAGCAGCTTGGGACAACAGAACACTGAAGTTTTCTTT. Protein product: CASSLGQQNTEVFF. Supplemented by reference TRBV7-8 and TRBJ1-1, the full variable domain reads GAGVSQSPRYKVAKRGQDVALRCDPISGHVSLFWYQQALGQGPEFLTYFQNEAQLDKSGLPSDRFFAERPEGSVSTLKIQRTQQEDSAVYLCASSLGQQNTEVFFGQGTRLTVV.